These T cell receptor beta chains were read from a single sample in a study of T-cell reconstitution after alpha-beta-depleted transplantation in children. TCRdb re-analysed the PCR reads in MiXCR, keeping a single row per CDR3 protein. The table includes 450,000 to 550,000 distinct CDR3 sequences, around 10% detected once. The specimen was PBMCs, mostly from graft donor cells, collected 180 days after TCRalphabeta/CD19-depleted stem cell transplant. All receptors derive from a female patient between 2 and 15 years old who had a stem cell transplant for aplastic anemia, so the T cells may come from the graft donor. Both conserved end residues are part of each CDR3. The D gene is left open where the match is weak. Size tells how often a clone was seen (once, few, many) or the class of an expanded clone, and some rows leave it out.

v_call: TRBV7-2
clone_size: many
d_call: TRBD1
j_call: TRBJ2-2
cdr3_aa: CASSLRRQGTGELFF
cdr3_nt: TGTGCCAGCAGCTTGAGAAGACAGGGAACCGGGGAGCTGTTTTTT

v_call: TRBV27
clone_size: -
d_call: -
j_call: TRBJ2-7
cdr3_aa: CASSYVLRGEQYF
cdr3_nt: TGTGCCAGCAGTTACGTTCTTCGGGGCGAGCAGTACTTC

v_call: TRBV29-1
clone_size: few
d_call: -
j_call: TRBJ1-1
cdr3_aa: CSVEDSPGHRVAFF
cdr3_nt: TGCAGCGTTGAAGATTCCCCGGGCCATCGGGTAGCTTTCTTT

v_call: TRBV5-1
clone_size: -
d_call: TRBD1
j_call: TRBJ1-1
cdr3_aa: CASSLAIDRVTEAFF
cdr3_nt: TGCGCCAGCAGCCTCGCCATTGACAGGGTCACTGAAGCTTTCTTT

v_call: TRBV6-5
clone_size: many
d_call: TRBD2
j_call: TRBJ2-7
cdr3_aa: CASSYSGGTYEQYF
cdr3_nt: TGTGCCAGCAGTTACTCGGGAGGGACGTACGAGCAGTACTTC

v_call: TRBV29-1
clone_size: few
d_call: -
j_call: TRBJ2-1
cdr3_aa: CSVQEYNEQFF
cdr3_nt: TGCAGCGTCCAGGAATACAATGAGCAGTTCTTC

v_call: TRBV20-1
clone_size: few
d_call: TRBD2
j_call: TRBJ2-1
cdr3_aa: CSASPPIGRGSYNEQFF
cdr3_nt: TGCAGTGCTAGTCCTCCCATCGGGAGGGGATCCTACAATGAGCAGTTCTTC

v_call: TRBV7-9
clone_size: -
d_call: -
j_call: TRBJ1-1
cdr3_aa: CASSPTGHRNTEAFF
cdr3_nt: TGTGCCAGCAGCCCGACGGGACATCGGAACACTGAAGCTTTCTTT

v_call: TRBV7-3
clone_size: -
d_call: -
j_call: TRBJ2-6
cdr3_aa: CASSLSSGSSGANVLTF
cdr3_nt: TGTGCCAGCAGCTTAAGTTCAGGAAGCTCTGGGGCCAACGTCCTGACTTTC

v_call: TRBV6-1
clone_size: many
d_call: -
j_call: TRBJ2-4
cdr3_aa: CASSDGEYIQYF
cdr3_nt: TGTGCCAGCAGTGACGGGGAGTACATTCAGTACTTC

v_call: TRBV7-2
clone_size: few
d_call: TRBD1
j_call: TRBJ2-7
cdr3_aa: CASSLGQPLGEQYF
cdr3_nt: TGTGCCAGCAGCTTGGGACAGCCTTTAGGCGAGCAGTACTTC

v_call: TRBV9
clone_size: few
d_call: TRBD1
j_call: TRBJ2-2
cdr3_aa: CASSPGQGPGELFF
cdr3_nt: TGTGCCAGCAGCCCTGGACAGGGCCCCGGGGAGCTGTTTTTT

v_call: TRBV4-3
clone_size: -
d_call: TRBD1
j_call: TRBJ1-6
cdr3_aa: CASSQVGTGAHNSPLHF
cdr3_nt: TGCGCCAGCAGCCAAGTAGGGACAGGGGCTCATAATTCACCCCTCCACTTT

v_call: TRBV7-9
clone_size: few
d_call: TRBD1
j_call: TRBJ2-4
cdr3_aa: CASSSWDRLAKNIQYF
cdr3_nt: TGTGCCAGCAGCTCCTGGGACAGATTAGCCAAAAACATTCAGTACTTC

v_call: TRBV4-3
clone_size: -
d_call: -
j_call: TRBJ1-2
cdr3_aa: CASSQDSPSTYGYTF
cdr3_nt: TGCGCCAGCAGCCAAGACAGTCCATCTACTTATGGCTACACCTTC

v_call: TRBV7-2
clone_size: once
d_call: TRBD2
j_call: TRBJ2-5
cdr3_aa: CASSSGLAGSGGQYF
cdr3_nt: TGTGCCAGCAGCTCTGGACTAGCGGGAAGTGGAGGCCAGTACTTC

v_call: TRBV15
clone_size: -
d_call: TRBD1
j_call: TRBJ2-7
cdr3_aa: CATSRGQPSYEQYF
cdr3_nt: TGTGCCACCAGTAGGGGACAGCCCTCCTACGAGCAGTACTTC

v_call: TRBV6-5
clone_size: -
d_call: -
j_call: TRBJ2-3
cdr3_aa: CASSYSTVTDTQYF
cdr3_nt: TGTGCCAGCAGTTACTCGACAGTTACAGATACGCAGTATTTT

v_call: TRBV20-1
clone_size: few
d_call: -
j_call: TRBJ1-5
cdr3_aa: CSARVGIRRQPQHF
cdr3_nt: TGCAGTGCTAGAGTGGGTATCCGTCGTCAGCCCCAGCATTTT

v_call: TRBV7-3
clone_size: few
d_call: -
j_call: TRBJ2-3
cdr3_aa: CASSLVTGGTDTQYF
cdr3_nt: TGTGCCAGCAGCTTAGTAACGGGAGGCACAGATACGCAGTATTTT

v_call: TRBV5-1
clone_size: few
d_call: -
j_call: TRBJ2-7
cdr3_aa: CASSFRGPRKYF
cdr3_nt: TGCGCCAGCAGCTTCCGCGGGCCTAGAAAGTACTTC

v_call: TRBV27
clone_size: few
d_call: TRBD1
j_call: TRBJ1-6
cdr3_aa: CASSPQGSISPLHF
cdr3_nt: TGTGCCAGCAGCCCACAGGGGTCTATTTCACCCCTCCACTTT

v_call: TRBV10-3
clone_size: -
d_call: -
j_call: TRBJ1-2
cdr3_aa: CAISGFSGGESYGYTF
cdr3_nt: TGTGCCATCAGTGGGTTTTCGGGGGGCGAGAGCTATGGCTACACCTTC

v_call: TRBV7-2
clone_size: few
d_call: -
j_call: TRBJ1-2
cdr3_aa: CASSPLWDYYGYTF
cdr3_nt: TGTGCCAGCAGCCCATTGTGGGACTACTATGGCTACACCTTC

v_call: TRBV29-1
clone_size: -
d_call: -
j_call: TRBJ1-2
cdr3_aa: CSAGDSSNYGYTF
cdr3_nt: TGCAGCGCTGGAGACAGTTCTAACTATGGCTACACCTTC

v_call: TRBV7-9
clone_size: few
d_call: -
j_call: TRBJ1-6
cdr3_aa: CAIKPGTVNSPLHF
cdr3_nt: TGTGCCATAAAACCCGGGACGGTGAATTCACCCCTCCACTTT

v_call: TRBV12-3/TRBV12-4
clone_size: -
d_call: -
j_call: TRBJ2-3
cdr3_aa: CASSLWSKGTDTQYF
cdr3_nt: TGTGCCAGCAGTTTATGGTCTAAGGGCACAGATACGCAGTATTTT

v_call: TRBV4-1
clone_size: few
d_call: -
j_call: TRBJ2-1
cdr3_aa: CASSQVGVNEQFF
cdr3_nt: TGCGCCAGCAGCCAAGTTGGAGTCAATGAGCAGTTCTTC

v_call: TRBV12-3/TRBV12-4
clone_size: few
d_call: -
j_call: TRBJ2-2
cdr3_aa: CASSFDSLFHLNTGELFF
cdr3_nt: TGTGCCAGCAGTTTTGACAGCCTATTTCACTTAAACACCGGGGAGCTGTTTTTT

v_call: TRBV4-3
clone_size: -
d_call: -
j_call: TRBJ2-5
cdr3_aa: CASSPTGFRETQYF
cdr3_nt: TGCGCCAGCAGCCCAACAGGGTTCCGAGAGACCCAGTACTTC

v_call: TRBV14
clone_size: -
d_call: -
j_call: TRBJ2-7
cdr3_aa: CASSGNSMLLSVKHF
cdr3_nt: TGTGCCAGCAGCGGGAACAGCATGCTCCTCTCGGTGAAGCACTTC

v_call: TRBV20-1
clone_size: -
d_call: -
j_call: TRBJ1-5
cdr3_aa: CSAGTHFGGNQPQHF
cdr3_nt: TGCAGTGCCGGAACACACTTCGGGGGCAATCAGCCCCAGCATTTT

v_call: TRBV3-1
clone_size: -
d_call: -
j_call: TRBJ1-5
cdr3_aa: CASSLGTDSNQPQHF
cdr3_nt: TGTGCCAGCAGCCTTGGGACGGATAGCAATCAGCCCCAGCATTTT

v_call: TRBV25-1
clone_size: few
d_call: TRBD2
j_call: TRBJ2-1
cdr3_aa: CASSDLAGDMRGEQFF
cdr3_nt: TGTGCCAGCAGTGACCTAGCGGGAGATATGCGGGGTGAGCAGTTCTTC

v_call: TRBV5-6
clone_size: -
d_call: -
j_call: TRBJ2-3
cdr3_aa: CASSSSDLRDTQYF
cdr3_nt: TGTGCCAGCAGCTCCTCAGACCTGAGGGATACGCAGTATTTT

v_call: TRBV2
clone_size: -
d_call: -
j_call: TRBJ2-7
cdr3_aa: CASRGGEQYF
cdr3_nt: TGTGCCAGCCGGGGCGGCGAGCAGTACTTC

v_call: TRBV3-1
clone_size: -
d_call: -
j_call: TRBJ1-1
cdr3_aa: CASSHPWKGRNTEAFF
cdr3_nt: TGTGCCAGCAGCCACCCGTGGAAGGGGAGGAACACTGAAGCTTTCTTT

v_call: TRBV10-2
clone_size: many
d_call: TRBD2
j_call: TRBJ2-7
cdr3_aa: CASRAPLAGGAYEQYF
cdr3_nt: TGCGCCAGCAGAGCCCCCCTAGCGGGAGGAGCCTACGAGCAGTACTTC

v_call: TRBV28
clone_size: -
d_call: -
j_call: TRBJ2-5
cdr3_aa: CASSLSAGLKTQYF
cdr3_nt: TGTGCCAGCAGTTTATCGGCGGGCTTGAAGACCCAGTACTTC

v_call: TRBV7-2
clone_size: -
d_call: -
j_call: TRBJ2-1
cdr3_aa: CASSVWQGGRNEQFF
cdr3_nt: TGTGCCAGCAGCGTTTGGCAGGGGGGTCGGAATGAGCAGTTCTTC

v_call: TRBV28
clone_size: many
d_call: -
j_call: TRBJ1-5
cdr3_aa: CASSQGRIYSNQPQHF
cdr3_nt: TGTGCCAGCAGTCAGGGGAGAATATATAGCAATCAGCCCCAGCATTTT

v_call: TRBV5-1
clone_size: few
d_call: TRBD2
j_call: TRBJ2-1
cdr3_aa: CASSSLAGGLDEQFF
cdr3_nt: TGCGCCAGCAGCTCTCTAGCGGGAGGGCTTGATGAGCAGTTCTTC

v_call: TRBV12-3/TRBV12-4
clone_size: few
d_call: TRBD1
j_call: TRBJ2-2
cdr3_aa: CASSFSLPSGTGYTGELFF
cdr3_nt: TGTGCCAGCAGTTTTTCGTTGCCATCTGGGACAGGTTACACCGGGGAGCTGTTTTTT

v_call: TRBV28
clone_size: -
d_call: TRBD1
j_call: TRBJ1-4
cdr3_aa: CASREQGYEKLFF
cdr3_nt: TGTGCCAGCAGAGAACAGGGGTATGAAAAACTGTTTTTT

v_call: TRBV20-1
clone_size: many
d_call: -
j_call: TRBJ2-2
cdr3_aa: CSARVTPNTGELFF
cdr3_nt: TGCAGTGCTAGGGTTACCCCGAACACCGGGGAGCTGTTTTTT

v_call: TRBV20-1
clone_size: -
d_call: -
j_call: TRBJ1-5
cdr3_aa: CSARRGPLNSNQPQHF
cdr3_nt: TGCAGTGCTAGGAGGGGACCCTTAAATAGCAATCAGCCCCAGCATTTT

v_call: TRBV29-1
clone_size: many
d_call: TRBD1
j_call: TRBJ1-2
cdr3_aa: CSSGHRGYGYTF
cdr3_nt: TGCAGCTCCGGGCACAGGGGCTATGGCTACACCTTC

v_call: TRBV20-1
clone_size: many
d_call: -
j_call: TRBJ1-6
cdr3_aa: CSARDVWREASPLHF
cdr3_nt: TGCAGTGCTAGAGATGTATGGCGGGAGGCTTCACCCCTCCACTTT

v_call: TRBV6-2/TRBV6-3
clone_size: few
d_call: TRBD2
j_call: TRBJ2-2
cdr3_aa: CASSPSSGNTGELFF
cdr3_nt: TGTGCCAGCAGCCCCTCTAGCGGGAACACCGGGGAGCTGTTTTTT

v_call: TRBV18
clone_size: few
d_call: TRBD1
j_call: TRBJ2-5
cdr3_aa: CASSVIPGTEGPIQETQYF
cdr3_nt: TGTGCCAGCTCAGTGATACCCGGGACAGAAGGTCCAATTCAAGAGACCCAGTACTTC

v_call: TRBV4-3
clone_size: few
d_call: TRBD1
j_call: TRBJ1-2
cdr3_aa: CASSRNLGQGRGYTF
cdr3_nt: TGCGCCAGCAGCCGGAACTTAGGACAGGGACGGGGCTACACCTTC

v_call: TRBV30
clone_size: few
d_call: TRBD1
j_call: TRBJ1-5
cdr3_aa: CAWSVPGQGHQPQHF
cdr3_nt: TGTGCCTGGAGTGTACCGGGACAGGGGCATCAGCCCCAGCATTTT

v_call: TRBV19
clone_size: few
d_call: -
j_call: TRBJ1-2
cdr3_aa: CASSIDPEYGYTF
cdr3_nt: TGTGCCAGTAGTATAGATCCAGAGTATGGCTACACCTTC